Listed below are T cell receptor beta chains from one sample, sequenced in a study of CD8+CD57+ T cells in acquired aplastic anemia. Using its own MiXCR run on the reads, TCRdb lists one record per CDR3 protein. This table holds under 200,000 distinct CDR3 sequences, approximately 40% found once. Sequenced sample: sorted CD4+, CD8+, or CD8+CD57+ T cells (not recorded which) from PBMCs. These receptors originate from a human donor in good health. Each CDR3 is given without its conserved first and last residue. Fields, in order: clone size, J gene, V gene, D gene, CDR3 length, CDR3 protein. The D gene is left open where the match is weak. Only some rows state a clone size, as once, few, many or a class for expanded clones.

size: many
J: TRBJ2-7
V: TRBV19
D: TRBD1
length: 13
CDR3: ASSIDPGQGREQY

size: once
J: TRBJ2-3
V: TRBV5-1
D: TRBD1
length: 15
CDR3: ASSLATGTVRGDTQY

size: once
J: TRBJ2-7
V: TRBV2
D: -
length: 9
CDR3: ASPSSYEQY

size: -
J: TRBJ1-6
V: TRBV25-1
D: -
length: 14
CDR3: ASRLGFGRPNSPLH

size: -
J: TRBJ2-7
V: TRBV7-2
D: -
length: 9
CDR3: ASSWQHEQY

size: -
J: TRBJ2-7
V: TRBV5-4
D: TRBD1
length: 13
CDR3: ASSLSARGQDEQY

size: once
J: TRBJ1-1
V: TRBV29-1
D: -
length: 9
CDR3: SVDPWAEAF

size: many
J: TRBJ1-3
V: TRBV24-1
D: TRBD1
length: 15
CDR3: ATSDGQGNMSGNTIY

size: few
J: TRBJ2-3
V: TRBV27
D: TRBD2
length: 13
CDR3: ASTNLAGAIDTQY

size: -
J: TRBJ1-1
V: TRBV5-5
D: -
length: 12
CDR3: ASSGGHLNTEAF

size: many
J: TRBJ1-3
V: TRBV6-1
D: -
length: 13
CDR3: ASSGGRGPGNTIY

size: many
J: TRBJ1-4
V: TRBV7-2
D: -
length: 11
CDR3: ASSPERIEKLF

size: once
J: TRBJ2-1
V: TRBV29-1
D: TRBD2
length: 13
CDR3: SVGTPPAGGNEQF

size: -
J: TRBJ1-5
V: TRBV10-3
D: -
length: 6
CDR3: ANQPQH

size: -
J: TRBJ2-1
V: TRBV2
D: -
length: 10
CDR3: ASSGGQIEQF

size: few
J: TRBJ2-1
V: TRBV15
D: TRBD2
length: 11
CDR3: ATSTRTSDEQF

size: -
J: TRBJ1-2
V: TRBV19
D: -
length: 13
CDR3: ASSIVSRTKYGYT

size: many
J: TRBJ1-2
V: TRBV7-3
D: -
length: 11
CDR3: ASSLRADYGYT

size: -
J: TRBJ1-2
V: TRBV13
D: -
length: 16
CDR3: ASSLAGEQGGRGDGYT

size: many
J: TRBJ2-5
V: TRBV20-1
D: -
length: 10
CDR3: SAATDQETQY

size: -
J: TRBJ1-1
V: TRBV20-1
D: -
length: 14
CDR3: SARDRGAGFKTEAF

size: many
J: TRBJ1-2
V: TRBV11-2
D: TRBD1
length: 12
CDR3: ASSTYPGGKGYT

size: many
J: TRBJ2-6
V: TRBV19
D: -
length: 12
CDR3: ASKSQSGANVLT

size: many
J: TRBJ2-5
V: TRBV7-8
D: TRBD1
length: 14
CDR3: ASSATSGTGKETQY

size: -
J: TRBJ1-2
V: TRBV11-2
D: TRBD1
length: 16
CDR3: ASSLDTGTGKYPYGYT

size: many
J: TRBJ1-1
V: TRBV12-3/TRBV12-4
D: -
length: 12
CDR3: ASSLTIGNTEAF

size: -
J: TRBJ2-7
V: TRBV20-1
D: TRBD2
length: 13
CDR3: SAIDRTSGIGEQY

size: many
J: TRBJ1-2
V: TRBV5-5
D: -
length: 11
CDR3: ASSLEQNYGYT

size: many
J: TRBJ1-3
V: TRBV6-1
D: TRBD1
length: 13
CDR3: ARHPGQSSGNTIY

size: -
J: TRBJ2-2
V: TRBV20-1
D: TRBD1
length: 13
CDR3: SASPGQGSAGELF

size: few
J: TRBJ2-5
V: TRBV28
D: -
length: 10
CDR3: ASRGGWETQY

size: many
J: TRBJ2-7
V: TRBV11-2
D: TRBD1
length: 12
CDR3: ASSPRQGNYEQY

size: many
J: TRBJ1-4
V: TRBV12-3/TRBV12-4
D: TRBD1
length: 11
CDR3: ASEGQGNEKLF

size: many
J: TRBJ2-1
V: TRBV11-1
D: -
length: 10
CDR3: ASSPVAGEQF

size: -
J: TRBJ2-3
V: TRBV24-1
D: -
length: 14
CDR3: ATSDTALGSTDTQY

size: -
J: TRBJ1-6
V: TRBV7-3
D: -
length: 14
CDR3: ASSPRQTDRNSPLH

size: -
J: TRBJ2-6
V: TRBV11-2
D: -
length: 15
CDR3: ASSLMDAGSGANVLT

size: many
J: TRBJ2-5
V: TRBV11-2
D: TRBD1
length: 13
CDR3: ASSLGQGALETQY

size: -
J: TRBJ1-2
V: TRBV2
D: -
length: 12
CDR3: ASMIGTHNYGYT

size: -
J: TRBJ2-2
V: TRBV6-5
D: -
length: 12
CDR3: ASIRGANTGELF

size: few
J: TRBJ1-1
V: TRBV14
D: -
length: 16
CDR3: ASSPLGGGDRKDTEAF

size: -
J: TRBJ2-1
V: TRBV15
D: -
length: 10
CDR3: ATSSFRDAQF

size: -
J: TRBJ2-7
V: TRBV6-2/TRBV6-3
D: TRBD2
length: 13
CDR3: ASSSSGGLSYEQY

size: many
J: TRBJ2-3
V: TRBV7-9
D: -
length: 9
CDR3: ASRATDTQY

size: many
J: TRBJ2-3
V: TRBV9
D: -
length: 13
CDR3: ASSDRTGNTDTQY

size: -
J: TRBJ2-7
V: TRBV13
D: TRBD1
length: 13
CDR3: ASSLGDRALYEQY

size: few
J: TRBJ2-4
V: TRBV4-1
D: TRBD2
length: 17
CDR3: ASSQDDPSGRQSKNIQY

size: few
J: TRBJ2-1
V: TRBV15
D: -
length: 9
CDR3: ATSGNNEQF

size: -
J: TRBJ2-5
V: TRBV18
D: -
length: 10
CDR3: ASSPIRETQY

size: once
J: TRBJ2-3
V: TRBV9
D: -
length: 13
CDR3: ASSVEGLSTDAQY

size: once
J: TRBJ2-7
V: TRBV7-2
D: TRBD1
length: 13
CDR3: ASSFGQGVSYEQY

size: many
J: TRBJ2-2
V: TRBV7-9
D: -
length: 14
CDR3: ASSLAGALNTGELF

size: many
J: TRBJ2-1
V: TRBV10-3
D: TRBD1
length: 15
CDR3: AIKGQGQSSSYNEQF

size: many
J: TRBJ1-6
V: TRBV12-3/TRBV12-4
D: TRBD1
length: 15
CDR3: ASSLEGTGPLKLPLH